Each of the 11 T cell receptor beta chains below was sequenced from the same sample in a study of blood T cell repertoires in COVID-19. Data came from immunoSEQ multiplex PCR; TCRdb stores just in-frame clones and leaves some out. The sample consists of roughly 270,000 clones, roughly 80% of them appearing once. Specimen: PBMCs or T cells enriched from blood (not recorded which). These receptors all stem from a man in his forties who had been exposed to COVID-19.

This sequence joins TRBV5-8 and TRBJ2-1; 9 nucleotides match TRBD2. V gave up 4 bases and J gave up 2 bases; unmatched junction bases: 4. The CDR3 runs 15 residues. The germline gives CDR1 SGHTS, CDR2 YDEGEE. CDR3 loop: CASSGGTSTYNEQFF. The CDR3 bases are TGTGCCAGCAGCGGGGGGACTAGCACCTACAATGAGCAGTTCTTC.

This chain links TRBV6-5 with TRBJ1-4; 10 bases match TRBD1. Germline values: CDR1 MNHEY, CDR2 SVGAGI. The CDR3 covers 14 residues. Trimming took 5 bases from V and 8 from J; bases not matched to a gene: 5. The CDR3 nucleotides read TGTGCCAGCAGTACCCGGACAGGGGGGGAAAAACTGTTTTTT. This translates into CASSTRTGGEKLFF.

The V gene is TRBV4-1, the J gene TRBJ1-2; 8 bases match TRBD1. Germline CDR1 reads MGHRA; CDR2 reads YSYEKL. This CDR3 contains 13 residues. Trimming cost V 10 bases and J 8 bases; bases outside gene matches: 12. The DNA for the CDR3 is TGCGCCACCTTAGGACAGGGCAGGGAAGGCTACACCTTC. Protein: CATLGQGREGYTF.

The chain links TRBV7-9 to TRBJ2-7; 7 nucleotides agree with TRBD1. V shed 5 bases and J 10 bases; nucleotides not matched to a gene: 8. CDR3 length: 12 amino acids. The germline gives CDR1 SEHNR, CDR2 FQNEAQ (reference sequence). CDR3 sequence (DNA): TGTGCCAGCAGCCTGGACCGGACAGGACAGTACTTC. This encodes CASSLDRTGQYF.

V gene TRBV27 combines with J gene TRBJ2-7; 9 positions agree with TRBD1. Per germline, CDR1 MNHEY and CDR2 SMNVEV (reference sequence). The J segment lost 3 bases and the V segment lost 0 bases, leaving 6 bases of the junction unmatched. This CDR3 comprises 16 residues. CDR3: CASSLSANRGLYEQYF. The CDR3 DNA reads as TGTGCCAGCAGTTTATCCGCCAACAGGGGGCTCTACGAGCAGTACTTC.

The chain has TRBV12-5 and TRBJ2-1, with 13 bases aligning to TRBD2. V shed 6 bases, J shed 0 bases, and the junction held 11 bases outside the gene matches. Germline V CDR1 and CDR2: LGHNT, FRNRAP. CDR3 size: 19 residues. The CDR3 reads CASGRGLAGYRSSYNEQFF. In DNA, the CDR3 is TGTGCTAGTGGCCGGGGACTAGCGGGATACAGGAGCTCCTACAATGAGCAGTTCTTC.

V usage is TRBV5-5 and J usage is TRBJ2-5; maybe TRBD2 (6 bases). The V end lost 1 base, the J end lost 5 bases, and 12 bases lay between the germline ends. Germline values: CDR1 SGHKS, CDR2 YYEKEE (reference sequence). The CDR3 covers 14 residues. The chain's CDR3 is CASSLPGTAETQYF. The CDR3, as DNA: TGTGCCAGCAGCTTGCCCGGGACTGCGGAGACCCAGTACTTC.

The rearrangement links TRBV5-1 to TRBJ1-1; TRBD1 aligns across 9 bases. J lost 3 bases, V lost 0 bases, and 3 bases had no gene match. The CDR3 covers 15 residues. In germline, CDR1 is SGHRS, CDR2 YFSETQ. In nucleotides, the CDR3 is TGCGCCAGCAGCTTGGACGGACAGGGGCACACTGAAGCTTTCTTT. Translation gives CASSLDGQGHTEAFF.

V is TRBV10-3 and J is TRBJ1-3; unclear D gene. Trimming pared 3 bases from V and 1 base from J, leaving 10 bases between. Germline CDR1 ENHRY, CDR2 SYGVKD. The length of the CDR3 is 15 residues. The CDR3 nucleotides are TGTGCCATCAGTGACGGGGATTTGTCTGGAAACACCATATATTTT. Residues: CAISDGDLSGNTIYF.

This clone was seen a few times. This rearrangement joins TRBV2 to TRBJ1-2; no clear D gene. V lost 1 base, J lost 2 bases, and 14 bases lay in between. CDR1 is SNHLY and CDR2 is FYNNEI in the germline V gene. This CDR3 comprises 16 residues. CDR3 loop: CASSEGPLLSNYGYTF. DNA of the CDR3: TGTGCCAGCAGTGAAGGACCGCTACTATCCAACTATGGCTACACCTTC.

The rearrangement joins TRBV5-4 to TRBJ1-3, with a tentative D call TRBD1 (5 bases). Trimming pared 1 base from V and 0 bases from J, leaving 5 bases between. Germline V gene data show CDR1 as SGHNT and CDR2 as YYREEE (reference sequence). The CDR3 runs 14 residues. CDR3 protein: CASSLRGSGNTIYF. CDR3 bases: TGTGCCAGCAGCTTGAGGGGCTCTGGAAACACCATATATTTT. Complete variable domain (other parts from reference TRBV5-4 and TRBJ1-3): ETGVTQSPTHLIKTRGQQVTLRCSSQSGHNTVSWYQQALGQGPQFIFQYYREEENGRGNFPPRFSGLQFPNYSSELNVNALELDDSALYLCASSLRGSGNTIYFGEGSWLTVV.